This TCR beta chain emerged from a study of cytomegalovirus exposure and HLA in healthy donors. Study-wide results and caveats: The authors later found most CMV-associated TCR beta chains appeared HLA-restricted. Differences between HLA loci emerged in a later analysis of TCR association rates, with DRB1 most and HLA-C fewest.

The PCR employed 60 Vbeta primers together with 13 Jbeta primers. TCRdb keeps only in-frame clones here, not all; method: immunoSEQ multiplex PCR. Seen here are some 78,000 clones, approximately 74% observed once, and the top ten hold over 7.5%. Trimming left V 1 base short and J 15 bases short, with 13 bases between. CDR1 is SGHTA, CDR2 FQGNSA, per germline. The CDR3 sequence is 12 residues long. Worth noting for this clone: The antigen is not known.

This chain links TRBV7-2 with TRBJ2-1; TRBD1 might be the D (6 bases). The sequenced sample was PBMCs. The source is a man aged 40-49 years in good health and CMV-seropositive. CDR3 in DNA: TGTGCCAGCAGCTTAGAACTGGACAGTACGTTCTTC. It translates to CASSLELDSTFF.